Detailed here is one TCR beta chain. This record comes from a study of control samples from healthy donors and cancer patients. Generated by immunoSEQ multiplex PCR, the TCRdb table keeps only in-frame clones and is missing some. The table shows around 100,000 clones, with 80% to 95% occurring only once. CDR3 size: 11 residues. Trimming stripped 3 bases from V and 6 bases from J, with 4 bases between. Per germline, CDR1 SGHNT and CDR2 YENEEA. The receptor's source is a human donor in good health. The donor label of this sample is uncertain. The chain links TRBV11-3 to TRBJ2-3; D is unresolved. What was sequenced was blood. The CDR3 region is CASSFGDTQYF. DNA of the CDR3: TGTGCCAGCAGCTTCGGGGATACGCAGTATTTT.